The next 15 T cell receptor beta chains were all read from a single sample in a study of cytomegalovirus exposure and HLA in healthy donors. A multiplex PCR was run with 60 Vbeta primers and 13 Jbeta primers. Generated by immunoSEQ multiplex PCR, the TCRdb table keeps only in-frame clones and is missing some. The table lists 100,000 to 150,000 clones. The material sequenced was PBMCs. These receptors all stem from a woman in her thirties or forties in good health and CMV-seropositive.

The chain joins TRBV27 to TRBJ2-7, with 10 bases lining up with TRBD2. Germline-derived CDR1 and CDR2 are MNHEY and SMNVEV (reference sequence). V shed 4 bases and J 6 bases; nucleotides not matched to a gene: 3. The CDR3 extends over 13 amino acids. The DNA of the CDR3 is TGTGCCAGCAGTTCTAGCGGGAGACTCGAGCAGTACTTC. Its translation is CASSSSGRLEQYF.

This chain connects TRBV5-1 to TRBJ2-5; weak D call: TRBD1 (6 bases). The DNA end is a closer match to TRBJ2-7, so the J assignment may be wrong. Germline loops: CDR1 SGHRS, CDR2 YFSETQ. The CDR3 loop spans 15 amino acids. The CDR3 DNA reads as TGCGCCAGCAGCACCCTCCCTTTACAGGGCTCCGAGCAGTACTTC. It codes for CASSTLPLQGSEQYF.

As regards this clone: In the same sample, other DNA sequences code for this CDR3. The rearrangement links TRBV7-3 to TRBJ1-1; D might be TRBD1 (6 bases). V gave up 2 bases and J gave up 4 bases, with 11 bases separating them. Germline values: CDR1 SGHTA, CDR2 FQGTGA. This CDR3 region has 14 residues. The CDR3 region is CASSLGAGATEAFF. The CDR3 DNA reads as TGTGCCAGCAGCTTAGGGGCAGGGGCCACTGAAGCTTTCTTT.

The chain has TRBV29-1 and TRBJ1-2; TRBD1 matches 9 bases. After removal of 4 bases from V and 8 bases from J, the junction contained 5 bases not matched to a gene. The germline V gene encodes CDR1 SQVTM and CDR2 ANQGSEA. The CDR3 sequence is 12 residues long. The CDR3, as DNA: TGCAGCGTTGGACAGGGGGACGAAGGCTACACCTTC. Protein sequence: CSVGQGDEGYTF.

The V and J genes are TRBV10-3 and TRBJ1-2; D unclear. Germline V CDR1 and CDR2: ENHRY, SYGVKD. This CDR3 has 10 residues. V lost 3 bases, J lost 8 bases, and 4 bases lay in between. The CDR3 region is CAISDGGYTF. DNA for the CDR3: TGTGCCATCAGTGACGGGGGCTACACCTTC.

This rearrangement joins TRBV28 to TRBJ1-2, with D possibly matching TRBD1 (5 bases). Germline V gives CDR1 MDHEN, CDR2 SYDVKM. Trimming stripped 2 bases from V and 0 bases from J, with 10 bases between. The CDR3 spans 15 residues. The chain's CDR3 is CASSLSDRSNYGYTF. The CDR3 DNA reads as TGTGCCAGCAGTTTAAGTGACAGATCTAACTATGGCTACACCTTC.

CDR3 in DNA: TGTGCCAGCAGCCAAGATCAAGAATTACCTAGCGGCGAGCAGTACTTC. Its translation: CASSQDQELPSGEQYF. This sequence joins TRBV4-2 and TRBJ2-7; 7 nucleotides match TRBD2. The trim removed 0 bases at V and 6 bases at J, leaving 11 bases unmatched. The germline gives CDR1 LGHNA, CDR2 YNFKEQ. This CDR3 has 16 residues.

The DNA for the CDR3 is TGTGCCAGTAGTCCTGGACAGAACAATCAGCCCCAGCATTTT. Its translation is CASSPGQNNQPQHF. The rearrangement joins TRBV19 to TRBJ1-5, with D maybe TRBD1 (6 bases). The V end lost 5 bases, the J end lost 3 bases, and 11 bases lay between the germline ends. Per germline, CDR1 LNHDA and CDR2 SQIVND (reference sequence). The CDR3 runs to 14 residues. Based on the CDR3 plus reference TRBV19 and TRBJ1-5, the full variable domain is DGGITQSPKYLFRKEGQNVTLSCEQNLNHDAMYWYRQDPGQGLRLIYYSQIVNDFQKGDIAEGYSVSREKKESFPLTVTSAQKNPTAFYLCASSPGQNNQPQHFGDGTRLSIL.

This chain uses TRBV7-2 with TRBJ1-3; tentatively, D is TRBD1 (5 bases). This CDR3 has 12 residues. CDR1 is SGHTA and CDR2 is FQGNSA in the germline V gene. Between the trimmed V and J ends, which lost 5 bases and 8 bases, there was a span of 10 bases. CDR3 region: CASSDPGDTIYF. The CDR3 DNA reads TGTGCCAGCAGCGATCCGGGGGACACCATATATTTT.

The chain is built from TRBV9 and TRBJ1-2; 7 nucleotides match TRBD1. The CDR3 sequence is 16 residues long. The germline gives CDR1 SGDLS, CDR2 YYNGEE. The trim removed 4 bases at V and 0 bases at J, leaving 9 bases unmatched. The DNA for the CDR3 is TGTGCCAGCAGCCACCCACCGACAGGGACTAACTATGGCTACACCTTC. This sequence encodes CASSHPPTGTNYGYTF.

This sequence joins TRBV20-1 and TRBJ2-7, with no clear D. The CDR3 totals 11 residues. The V and J ends lost 0 bases and 3 bases respectively, with 3 bases between them. Germline V gene lookup returns CDR1 DFQATT and CDR2 SNEGSKA (reference sequence). For the CDR3, the DNA is TGCAGTGCTAGAGAACACTACGAGCAGTACTTC. Translating gives CSAREHYEQYF.

V is TRBV7-9 and J is TRBJ2-3; 8 bases are a match to TRBD1. J lost 5 bases, V lost 11 bases, and 6 bases had no gene match. Looked up from germline, CDR1 is SEHNR and CDR2 is FQNEAQ (reference sequence). This CDR3 has 12 residues. The CDR3 sequence: CAGGTGGDTQYF. CDR3 in DNA: TGTGCCGGGGGGACAGGCGGAGATACGCAGTATTTT. The full variable domain, with the rest looked up from reference TRBV7-9 and TRBJ2-3, is DTGVSQNPRHKITKRGQNVTFRCDPISEHNRLYWYRQTLGQGPEFLTYFQNEAQLEKSRLLSDRFSAERPKGSFSTLEIQRTEQGDSAMYLCAGGTGGDTQYFGPGTRLTVL.

The V gene is TRBV13, the J gene TRBJ2-5; 7 positions agree with TRBD1. The CDR3 sequence is 15 residues long. CDR1 is PRHDT, CDR2 FYEKMQ, per germline (reference sequence). J gave up 5 bases and V 5 bases, and 11 bases lay outside the gene matches. The CDR3 DNA is TGTGCCAGCAGCAAACAGCCGGCCAGGGGGGAGACCCAGTACTTC. Its translation is CASSKQPARGETQYF.

This CDR3 is CASRDPRRGNTIYF. In DNA, the CDR3 is TGTGCCAGCAGAGACCCCCGGAGGGGAAACACCATATATTTT. This chain uses TRBV27 with TRBJ1-3; D not certain. Trimming took off 6 bases at V and 4 bases at J, with 13 bases between the two ends. The CDR3 sequence is 14 residues long. Germline CDR1 and CDR2: MNHEY and SMNVEV (reference sequence).

The CDR3: CASSVGQGVYSEAFF. DNA for the CDR3: TGTGCCAGCAGCGTGGGACAGGGGGTATATTCTGAAGCTTTCTTT. V usage is TRBV5-6 and J usage is TRBJ1-1, with TRBD1 identical over 11 bases. The CDR3 is 15 amino acids. Losses at the gene ends were 4 bases for V and 6 bases for J; bases not matched to a gene: 8. From germline, CDR1 is SGHDT and CDR2 YYEEEE.